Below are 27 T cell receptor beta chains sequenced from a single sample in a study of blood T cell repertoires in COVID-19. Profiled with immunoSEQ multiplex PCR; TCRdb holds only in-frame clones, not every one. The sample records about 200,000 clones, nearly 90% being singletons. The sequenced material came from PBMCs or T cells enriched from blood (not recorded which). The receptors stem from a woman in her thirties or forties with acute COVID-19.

The DNA of the CDR3 is TGTGCCAGCAGCTCGCAAGTGGGCGGGCGCACCTACTCCTACGAGCAGTACTTC. Translation gives CASSSQVGGRTYSYEQYF. The chain combines TRBV7-2 with TRBJ2-7; maybe TRBD2 (5 bases). CDR1 and CDR2 from the germline V gene are SGHTA and FQGNSA. This CDR3 spans 18 amino acids. V gave up 4 bases and J gave up 0 bases, with 22 bases separating them. Using reference TRBV7-2 and TRBJ2-7 for the parts outside the CDR3, the full variable domain is GAGVSQSPSNKVTEKGKDVELRCDPISGHTALYWYRQSLGQGLEFLIYFQGNSAPDKSGLPSDRFSAERTGGSVSTLTIQRTQQEDSAVYLCASSSQVGGRTYSYEQYFGPGTRLTVT.

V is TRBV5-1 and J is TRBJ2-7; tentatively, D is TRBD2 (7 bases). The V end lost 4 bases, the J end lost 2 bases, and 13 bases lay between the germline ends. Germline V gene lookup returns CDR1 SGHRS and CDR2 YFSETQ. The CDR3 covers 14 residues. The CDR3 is CASSPGGPAYEQYF. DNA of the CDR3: TGCGCCAGCAGCCCGGGGGGCCCTGCCTACGAGCAGTACTTC.

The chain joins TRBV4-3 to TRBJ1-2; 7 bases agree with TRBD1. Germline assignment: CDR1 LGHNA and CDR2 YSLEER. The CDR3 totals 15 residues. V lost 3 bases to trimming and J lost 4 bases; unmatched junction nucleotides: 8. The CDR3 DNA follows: TGCGCCAGCAGCCATCTTGAAGGGACAGTCTATGGCTACACCTTC. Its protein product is CASSHLEGTVYGYTF.

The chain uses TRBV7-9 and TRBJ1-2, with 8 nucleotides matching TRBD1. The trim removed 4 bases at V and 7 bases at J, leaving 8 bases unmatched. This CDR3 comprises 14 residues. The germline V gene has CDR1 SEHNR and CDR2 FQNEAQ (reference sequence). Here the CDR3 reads CASSYDRGEFGYTF. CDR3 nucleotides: TGTGCCAGCAGCTACGACAGGGGAGAGTTTGGCTACACCTTC.

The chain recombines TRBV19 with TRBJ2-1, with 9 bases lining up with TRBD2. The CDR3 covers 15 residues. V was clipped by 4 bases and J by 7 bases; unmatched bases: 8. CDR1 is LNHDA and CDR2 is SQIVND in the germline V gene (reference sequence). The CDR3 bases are TGTGCCAGTAGTAAGGTTAGCGGGAGCCTAAATGAGCAGTTCTTC. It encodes CASSKVSGSLNEQFF.

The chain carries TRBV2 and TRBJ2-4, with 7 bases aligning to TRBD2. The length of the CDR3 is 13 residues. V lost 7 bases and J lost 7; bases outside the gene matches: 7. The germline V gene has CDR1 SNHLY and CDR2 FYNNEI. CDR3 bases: TGTGCCAGCATGGGGGGGAAACCCAACATTCAGTACTTC. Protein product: CASMGGKPNIQYF.

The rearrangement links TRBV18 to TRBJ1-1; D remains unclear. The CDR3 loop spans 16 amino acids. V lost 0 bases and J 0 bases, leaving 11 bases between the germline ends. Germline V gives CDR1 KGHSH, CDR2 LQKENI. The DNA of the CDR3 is TGTGCCAGCTCACCACCTTTACAGAGAATGAACACTGAAGCTTTCTTT. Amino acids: CASSPPLQRMNTEAFF. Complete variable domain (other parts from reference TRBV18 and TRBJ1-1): NAGVMQNPRHLVRRRGQEARLRCSPMKGHSHVYWYRQLPEEGLKFMVYLQKENIIDESGMPKERFSAEFPKEGPSILRIQQVVRGDSAAYFCASSPPLQRMNTEAFFGQGTRLTVV.

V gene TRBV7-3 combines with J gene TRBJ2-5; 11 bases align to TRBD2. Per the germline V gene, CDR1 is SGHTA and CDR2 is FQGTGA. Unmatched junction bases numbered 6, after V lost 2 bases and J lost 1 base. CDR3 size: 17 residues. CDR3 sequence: CASSLGPTSGAQETQYF. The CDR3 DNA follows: TGTGCCAGCAGCTTAGGCCCGACTAGCGGGGCCCAAGAGACCCAGTACTTC.

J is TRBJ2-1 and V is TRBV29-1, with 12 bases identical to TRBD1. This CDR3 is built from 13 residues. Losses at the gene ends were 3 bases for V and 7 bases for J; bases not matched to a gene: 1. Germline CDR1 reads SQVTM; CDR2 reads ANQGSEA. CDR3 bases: TGCAGCGTTGAGGGACAGGGGGCGAATGAGCAGTTCTTC. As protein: CSVEGQGANEQFF.

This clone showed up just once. The CDR3 DNA follows: TGTGCCAGCAGGGTGGAGGGGGCCTCCTACGAGCAGTACTTC. Protein product: CASRVEGASYEQYF. The chain is built from TRBV2 and TRBJ2-7, with a tentative D call TRBD1 (7 bases). The CDR3 consists of 14 residues. Germline loops: CDR1 SNHLY, CDR2 FYNNEI. The germline V and J ends were trimmed by 6 bases and 0 bases, with 12 bases remaining between them.

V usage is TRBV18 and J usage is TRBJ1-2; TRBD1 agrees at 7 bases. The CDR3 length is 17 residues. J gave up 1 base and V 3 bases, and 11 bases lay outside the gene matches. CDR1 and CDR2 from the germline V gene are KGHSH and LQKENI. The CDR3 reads CASSPTSRDSINYGYTF. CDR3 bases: TGTGCCAGCTCACCCACGTCTCGGGACAGTATTAACTATGGCTACACCTTC.

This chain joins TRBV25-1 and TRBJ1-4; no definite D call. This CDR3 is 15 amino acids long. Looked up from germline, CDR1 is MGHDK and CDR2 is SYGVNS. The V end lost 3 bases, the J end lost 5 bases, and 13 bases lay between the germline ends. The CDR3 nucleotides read TGTGCCAGCAGTGACTCCGGTTTGCCGAATGAAAAACTGTTTTTT. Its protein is CASSDSGLPNEKLFF.

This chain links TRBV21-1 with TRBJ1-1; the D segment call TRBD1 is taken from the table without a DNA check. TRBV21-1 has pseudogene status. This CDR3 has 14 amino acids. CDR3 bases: TGTGCCAGCAGCAATGGTAAAGGGGGCACTGAAGCTTTCTTT. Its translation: CASSNGKGGTEAFF.

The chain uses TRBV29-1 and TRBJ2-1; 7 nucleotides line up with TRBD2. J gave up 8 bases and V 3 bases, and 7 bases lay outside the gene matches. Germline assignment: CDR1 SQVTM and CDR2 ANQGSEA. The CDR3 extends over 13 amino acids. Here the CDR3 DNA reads TGCAGCGTTGAGCTGCAAAGCGGGGATGAGCAGTTCTTC. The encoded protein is CSVELQSGDEQFF.

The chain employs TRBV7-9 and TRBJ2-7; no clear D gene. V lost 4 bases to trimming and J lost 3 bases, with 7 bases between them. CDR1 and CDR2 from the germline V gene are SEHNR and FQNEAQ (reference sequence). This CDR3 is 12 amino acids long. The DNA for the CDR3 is TGTGCCAGCAGCTCCTCCTTCTACGAGCAGTACTTC. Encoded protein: CASSSSFYEQYF.

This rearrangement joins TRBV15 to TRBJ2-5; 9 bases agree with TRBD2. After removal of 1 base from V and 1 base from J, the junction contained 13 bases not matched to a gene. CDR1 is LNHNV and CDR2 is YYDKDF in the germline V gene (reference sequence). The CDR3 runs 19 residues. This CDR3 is CATSRVGSGRGLGQETQYF. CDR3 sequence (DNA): TGTGCCACCAGCAGAGTAGGTAGCGGGAGAGGTTTAGGCCAAGAGACCCAGTACTTC.

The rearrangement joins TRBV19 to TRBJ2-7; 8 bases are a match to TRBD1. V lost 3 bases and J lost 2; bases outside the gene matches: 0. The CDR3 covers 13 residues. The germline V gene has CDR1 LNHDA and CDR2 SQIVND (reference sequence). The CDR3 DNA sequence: TGTGCCAGTAGTATCAGGGGGCCCTACGAGCAGTACTTC. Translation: CASSIRGPYEQYF.

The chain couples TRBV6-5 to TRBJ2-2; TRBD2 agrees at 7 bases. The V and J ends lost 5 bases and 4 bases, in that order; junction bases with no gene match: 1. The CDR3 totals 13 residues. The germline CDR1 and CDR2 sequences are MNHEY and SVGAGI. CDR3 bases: TGTGCCAGCAGTAGGACTAGCACCGGGGAGCTGTTTTTT. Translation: CASSRTSTGELFF.

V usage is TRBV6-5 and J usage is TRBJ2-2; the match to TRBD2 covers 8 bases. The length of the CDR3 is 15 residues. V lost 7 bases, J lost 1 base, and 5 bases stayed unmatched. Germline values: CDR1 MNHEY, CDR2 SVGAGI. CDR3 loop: CASKAGVGNTGELFF. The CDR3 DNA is TGTGCCAGCAAAGCGGGAGTAGGGAACACCGGGGAGCTGTTTTTT.

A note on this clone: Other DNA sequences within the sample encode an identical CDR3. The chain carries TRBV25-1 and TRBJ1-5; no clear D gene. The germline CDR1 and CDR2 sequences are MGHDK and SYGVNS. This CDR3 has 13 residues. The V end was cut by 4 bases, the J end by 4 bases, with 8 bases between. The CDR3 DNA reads TGTGCCAGCAGTGGTCCCGGGAATCAGCCCCAGCATTTT. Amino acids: CASSGPGNQPQHF.

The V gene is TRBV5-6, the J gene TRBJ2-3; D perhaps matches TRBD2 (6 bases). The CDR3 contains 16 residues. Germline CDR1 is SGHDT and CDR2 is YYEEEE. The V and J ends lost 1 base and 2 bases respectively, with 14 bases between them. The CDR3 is CASSLIADPVTDTQYF. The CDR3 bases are TGTGCCAGCAGCTTGATAGCGGACCCAGTCACAGATACGCAGTATTTT.

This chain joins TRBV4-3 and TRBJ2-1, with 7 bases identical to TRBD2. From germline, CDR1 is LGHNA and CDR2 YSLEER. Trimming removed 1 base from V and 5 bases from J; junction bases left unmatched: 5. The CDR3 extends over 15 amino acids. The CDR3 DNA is TGCGCCAGCAGCCAAGGCGTGGCGGGGGACAATGAGCAGTTCTTC. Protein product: CASSQGVAGDNEQFF.

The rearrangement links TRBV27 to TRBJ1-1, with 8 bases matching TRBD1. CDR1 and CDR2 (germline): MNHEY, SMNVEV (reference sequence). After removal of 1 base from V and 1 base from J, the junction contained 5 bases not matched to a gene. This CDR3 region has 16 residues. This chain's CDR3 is CASSLWSGGANTEAFF. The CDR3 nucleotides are TGTGCCAGCAGTTTATGGTCAGGGGGCGCGAACACTGAAGCTTTCTTT.

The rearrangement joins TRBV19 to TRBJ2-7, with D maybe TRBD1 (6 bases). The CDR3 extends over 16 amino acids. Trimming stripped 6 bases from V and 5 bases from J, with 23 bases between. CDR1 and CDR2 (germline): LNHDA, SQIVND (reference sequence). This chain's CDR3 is CASSPGVGALVDEQYF. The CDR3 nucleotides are TGTGCCAGTAGCCCAGGAGTGGGGGCATTAGTTGACGAGCAGTACTTC.

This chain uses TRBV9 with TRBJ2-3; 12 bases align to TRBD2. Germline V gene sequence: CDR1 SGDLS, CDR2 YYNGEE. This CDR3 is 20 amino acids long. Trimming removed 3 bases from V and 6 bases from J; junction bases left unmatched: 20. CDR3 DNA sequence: TGTGCCAGCAGCGACCCACCCCTAGCGGGGGGGCCGCGGTTCGGGGATACGCAGTATTTT. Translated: CASSDPPLAGGPRFGDTQYF.

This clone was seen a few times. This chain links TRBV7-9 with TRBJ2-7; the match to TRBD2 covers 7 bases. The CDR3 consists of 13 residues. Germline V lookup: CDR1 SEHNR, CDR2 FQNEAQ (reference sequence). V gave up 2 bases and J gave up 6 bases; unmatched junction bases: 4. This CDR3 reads CASSLPREVEQYF. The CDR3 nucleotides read TGTGCCAGCAGCTTACCCCGGGAGGTCGAGCAGTACTTC.

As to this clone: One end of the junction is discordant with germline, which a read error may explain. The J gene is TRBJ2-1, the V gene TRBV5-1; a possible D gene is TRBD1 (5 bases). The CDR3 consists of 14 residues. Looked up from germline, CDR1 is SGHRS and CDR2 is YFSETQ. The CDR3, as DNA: TGCGCCAGCAGCTCCGACAGTTCCTACAATGAGCAGCTCTTC. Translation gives CASSSDSSYNEQLF.